A single sample gave rise to the 32 T cell receptor beta chains below, sequenced in a study of blood T cell repertoires in COVID-19. The assay was immunoSEQ multiplex PCR, and TCRdb's table has in-frame clones only and misses some. Here the sample spans 270,000 or so clones, approximately 84% being singletons. Sequenced sample: peripheral blood. Source of these receptors: a human donor with COVID-19, enrolled during active disease. The donor label of this sample is uncertain.

The chain is built from TRBV20-1 and TRBJ1-5, with 9 bases that match TRBD1. With V trimmed by 3 bases and J by 0 bases, 3 bases remained unmatched. CDR1 and CDR2 from the germline V gene are DFQATT and SNEGSKA (reference sequence). This CDR3 has 15 amino acids. This CDR3 is CSASGQGYSNQPQHF. The CDR3 DNA is TGCAGTGCTAGTGGACAGGGGTATAGCAATCAGCCCCAGCATTTT.

This clone was observed a handful of times. The chain is built from TRBV29-1 and TRBJ1-2, with 9 nucleotides matching TRBD1. Looked up from germline, CDR1 is SQVTM and CDR2 is ANQGSEA. V gave up 3 bases and J gave up 0 bases; unmatched junction bases: 2. The CDR3 length is 14 residues. CDR3: CSVDGTGTNYGYTF. For the CDR3, the DNA is TGCAGCGTTGACGGGACAGGGACTAACTATGGCTACACCTTC.

This chain joins TRBV19 and TRBJ2-7; 13 positions match TRBD2. The CDR3 contains 15 residues. With V trimmed by 5 bases and J by 3 bases, 4 bases remained unmatched. The germline V gene encodes CDR1 LNHDA and CDR2 SQIVND (reference sequence). The CDR3 DNA sequence: TGTGCCAGTAGTCTTGGACTAGCGGGAGTCTACGAGCAGTACTTC. This gives the protein CASSLGLAGVYEQYF.

The J gene is TRBJ2-3, the V gene TRBV30, with D possibly TRBD2 on 6 matching bases. The length of the CDR3 is 16 residues. Trimming shortened V by 0 bases and J by 0 bases, and 13 bases separated the two germline ends. The V gene's germline CDR1 is GTSNPN and CDR2 SVGIG (reference sequence). The CDR3, as DNA: TGTGCCTGGAGTGTATACGCGGGATTAAGCACAGATACGCAGTATTTT. It translates to CAWSVYAGLSTDTQYF.

The rearrangement uses TRBV29-1 and TRBJ2-7; 7 bases are a match to TRBD2. This CDR3 contains 15 residues. Germline lookup yields CDR1 SQVTM and CDR2 ANQGSEA. J lost 3 bases, V lost 1 base, and 9 bases had no gene match. The CDR3 is CSVEGDGGRGYEQYF. The CDR3 DNA is TGCAGCGTTGAAGGTGATGGCGGGAGAGGCTACGAGCAGTACTTC.

The chain carries TRBV4-3 and TRBJ2-1; 11 bases map to TRBD2. V lost 0 bases, J lost 4 bases, and 2 bases stayed unmatched. The CDR3 has 16 residues. Germline CDR1 reads LGHNA; CDR2 reads YSLEER. The CDR3 bases are TGCGCCAGCAGCCAAGAGGGACTAGCGGCATACAATGAGCAGTTCTTC. Translation: CASSQEGLAAYNEQFF.

The CDR3 sequence: CASSIGRTGRTEAFF. DNA of the CDR3: TGTGCCAGTAGTATCGGAAGGACAGGGCGTACTGAAGCTTTCTTT. The genes are TRBV19 and TRBJ1-1; 8 nucleotides line up with TRBD1. V trimming: 3 bases; J trimming: 5 bases; junction bases outside the gene matches: 8. CDR1 LNHDA and CDR2 SQIVND come from the germline V gene (reference sequence). This CDR3 contains 15 residues.

This clone appeared a few times. The chain uses TRBV11-2 and TRBJ2-3; 10 bases are shared with TRBD2. The germline gives CDR1 SGHAT, CDR2 FQNNGV. This CDR3 is built from 17 residues. The junction had 5 bases not matched to a gene; V was cut back by 1 base and J by 1 base. The CDR3 protein is CASSLGLAGVGTDTQYF. The CDR3 DNA is TGTGCCAGCAGCTTAGGCCTAGCGGGAGTGGGCACAGATACGCAGTATTTT.

The chain couples TRBV30 to TRBJ1-6; D remains ambiguous. The CDR3 is 13 residues long. Between the trimmed V and J ends, which lost 4 bases and 0 bases, there was a span of 4 bases. The germline V gene has CDR1 GTSNPN and CDR2 SVGIG (reference sequence). The CDR3 coding sequence is TGTGCCTGGACCAGCTCCTATAATTCACCCCTCCACTTT. Encoded protein: CAWTSSYNSPLHF.

The chain uses TRBV18 and TRBJ1-1; 7 nucleotides match TRBD1. The CDR3 sequence is 16 residues long. V lost 2 bases and J lost 3; bases outside the gene matches: 9. The germline CDR1 and CDR2 sequences are KGHSH and LQKENI. CDR3 loop: CASSPSRDRLDTEAFF. CDR3 in DNA: TGTGCCAGCTCACCATCCCGGGACAGACTAGACACTGAAGCTTTCTTT.

This chain joins TRBV2 and TRBJ2-1; 8 bases map to TRBD1. The trim removed 5 bases at V and 3 bases at J, leaving 3 bases unmatched. The V gene's germline CDR1 is SNHLY and CDR2 FYNNEI. The CDR3 covers 14 residues. The CDR3 loop is CASSTDRGYNEQFF. The CDR3 DNA is TGTGCCAGCAGTACCGACAGGGGCTACAATGAGCAGTTCTTC. The variable domain in full, with the rest retrieved from reference TRBV2 and TRBJ2-1, is EPEVTQTPSHQVTQMGQEVILRCVPISNHLYFYWYRQILGQKVEFLVSFYNNEISEKSEIFDDQFSVERPDGSNFTLKIRSTKLEDSAMYFCASSTDRGYNEQFFGPGTRLTVL.

This clone was detected a few times. The J gene is TRBJ2-1, the V gene TRBV6-6; the match to TRBD2 covers 10 bases. Trimming took 6 bases from V and 4 from J; bases not matched to a gene: 3. Looked up from germline, CDR1 is MNHNY and CDR2 is SVGAGI (reference sequence). This CDR3 comprises 14 residues. The CDR3 nucleotides read TGTGCCAGCAGCGGACTAGCGGTATACAATGAGCAGTTCTTC. Its protein product is CASSGLAVYNEQFF.

The J gene is TRBJ1-6, the V gene TRBV7-8, with a possible D match to TRBD1 (5 bases). CDR1 is SGHVS, CDR2 FQNEAQ, per germline. The CDR3 runs to 15 residues. V lost 1 base and J lost 10, with 14 bases in between. Here the CDR3 DNA reads TGTGCCAGCAGCTTAGTCCCGCAGGGTGGATCACCCCTCCACTTT. It is translated as CASSLVPQGGSPLHF.

The rearrangement links TRBV6-2 or TRBV6-3 to TRBJ2-7; 8 nucleotides agree with TRBD2. V shed 3 bases, J shed 6 bases, and the junction held 7 bases outside the gene matches. Germline values: CDR1 MNHEY, CDR2 SVGEGT. The CDR3 has 14 residues. CDR3 coding DNA: TGTGCCAGCAGTTATCGGGAGGGAGGCAGCGAGCAGTACTTC. It yields the protein CASSYREGGSEQYF.

This clone has just a few counts. The chain is built from TRBV2 and TRBJ2-1, with 10 nucleotides matching TRBD2. Germline CDR1 reads SNHLY; CDR2 reads FYNNEI. V was clipped by 5 bases and J by 2 bases; unmatched bases: 6. This CDR3 contains 16 residues. The DNA of the CDR3 is TGTGCCAGCAGTCCTCTAGCGGGAGATCCCTACAATGAGCAGTTCTTC. It specifies CASSPLAGDPYNEQFF.

V and J are TRBV7-2 and TRBJ1-6; weak D call: TRBD1 (5 bases). Trimming cost V 3 bases and J 10 bases, with 16 bases left between them. The germline V gene encodes CDR1 SGHTA and CDR2 FQGNSA. This CDR3 has 15 residues. CDR3 sequence: CASSFEEGLISPLHF. CDR3 in DNA: TGTGCCAGCAGCTTCGAGGAGGGGTTAATATCACCCCTCCACTTT.

This clone was detected a few times. The CDR3 spells CSARDGRSQYF. The CDR3 DNA reads TGCAGTGCTAGAGATGGGAGAAGCCAGTACTTC. The rearrangement uses TRBV20-1 and TRBJ2-5, with D possibly being TRBD2 (5 bases). There are 11 residues in the CDR3. Deletions cut 0 bases from V and 10 bases from J, with 9 bases between. CDR1 and CDR2 (germline): DFQATT, SNEGSKA (reference sequence).

The chain has TRBV19 and TRBJ1-1, with TRBD1 matching over 9 bases. Germline trimming cut 3 bases from V and 4 bases from J; bases unmatched to any gene: 3. This CDR3 spans 14 amino acids. Looked up from germline, CDR1 is LNHDA and CDR2 is SQIVND (reference sequence). CDR3: CASSMTGGITEAFF. The CDR3 nucleotides read TGTGCCAGTAGTATGACAGGGGGGATCACTGAAGCTTTCTTT.

This rearrangement joins TRBV9 to TRBJ2-1; unclear D gene. Germline V gene sequence: CDR1 SGDLS, CDR2 YYNGEE. With 6 bases removed from V and 7 bases from J, the gap between germline ends came to 17 bases. The CDR3 runs 14 residues. The CDR3 DNA is TGTGCCAGCAACCCACATCCCTCCGATAATGAGCAGTTCTTC. It is translated as CASNPHPSDNEQFF.

This rearrangement joins TRBV30 to TRBJ1-1; D may be TRBD1 (5 bases). Germline V gene lookup returns CDR1 GTSNPN and CDR2 SVGIG (reference sequence). The CDR3 contains 14 residues. The V and J ends lost 2 bases and 4 bases respectively, with 14 bases between them. As DNA, the CDR3 is TGTGCCTGGAGTAGGGGCGGGATAGGCACTGAAGCTTTCTTT. It is translated as CAWSRGGIGTEAFF.

This chain joins TRBV19 and TRBJ2-6; possibly TRBD2 for D (6 bases). CDR3 size: 16 residues. Germline V gene lookup returns CDR1 LNHDA and CDR2 SQIVND (reference sequence). V dropped 7 bases and J dropped 2 bases, with 15 bases sitting between them. The CDR3 sequence is CASTGGEGAGANVLTF. In nucleotides, the CDR3 is TGTGCCAGTACGGGCGGGGAAGGAGCTGGGGCCAACGTCCTGACTTTC. Based on the CDR3 plus reference TRBV19 and TRBJ2-6, the full variable domain is DGGITQSPKYLFRKEGQNVTLSCEQNLNHDAMYWYRQDPGQGLRLIYYSQIVNDFQKGDIAEGYSVSREKKESFPLTVTSAQKNPTAFYLCASTGGEGAGANVLTFGAGSRLTVL.

The chain joins TRBV7-3 to TRBJ2-2; 9 positions match TRBD2. The V segment lost 1 base and the J segment 6 bases; nucleotides outside the gene matches: 6. CDR1 SGHTA and CDR2 FQGTGA come from the germline V gene. This CDR3 spans 16 amino acids. The CDR3 DNA reads as TGTGCCAGCAGCTTAAGGAGCGGGGGGATCCCCGGGGAGCTGTTTTTT. It translates to CASSLRSGGIPGELFF.

This clone has just one count. The rearrangement joins TRBV12-3 or TRBV12-4 to TRBJ2-3; D is unresolved. The CDR3 loop spans 12 amino acids. Trimming stripped 5 bases from V and 7 bases from J, with 10 bases between. CDR3 sequence: CASSTRSYTQYF. DNA for the CDR3: TGTGCCAGCAGTACGCGGAGTTATACGCAGTATTTT.

The rearrangement links TRBV27 to TRBJ1-3, with unresolved D. CDR1 MNHEY and CDR2 SMNVEV come from the germline V gene (reference sequence). CDR3 size: 12 residues. V was pared by 7 bases and J by 4 bases, with 8 bases between. CDR3 protein: CASTSPGNTIYF. The CDR3, as DNA: TGTGCCAGCACCTCCCCCGGAAACACCATATATTTT.

V gene TRBV5-4 combines with J gene TRBJ2-2; no clear D. The ends were cut back, 2 bases at V and 4 bases at J, with 12 bases in the middle. Germline V CDR1 and CDR2: SGHNT, YYREEE (reference sequence). CDR3 length equals 15 residues. This CDR3 is CASSFVELSTGELFF. The CDR3 region has the DNA TGTGCCAGCAGCTTCGTAGAGTTGAGCACCGGGGAGCTGTTTTTT.

The chain links TRBV6-5 to TRBJ1-5; no clear D gene. V was trimmed by 7 bases and J by 1 base, leaving 14 bases between them. The CDR3 extends over 15 amino acids. CDR1 is MNHEY, CDR2 SVGAGI, per germline. The chain's CDR3 is CASIEISGSNQPQHF. The CDR3 DNA reads as TGTGCCAGCATCGAGATATCGGGGAGCAATCAGCCCCAGCATTTT.

The CDR3 is CASSLLVSGLGNTGELFF. The CDR3, as DNA: TGTGCCAGCAGCTTATTGGTCAGCGGCTTGGGGAACACCGGGGAGCTGTTTTTT. This chain links TRBV13 with TRBJ2-2, with a tentative D call TRBD2 (5 bases). Trimming left V 2 bases short and J 1 base short, with 17 bases between. The CDR3 contains 18 residues. Germline CDR1 is PRHDT and CDR2 is FYEKMQ (reference sequence).

The rearrangement links TRBV6-5 to TRBJ1-6, with 7 bases lining up with TRBD1. V gave up 7 bases and J gave up 9 bases; unmatched junction bases: 12. The CDR3 is 15 residues long. Germline lookup yields CDR1 MNHEY and CDR2 SVGAGI. CDR3 bases: TGTGCCAGCATCCCTACAGGGGTAGGACGTTCACCCCTCCACTTT. The encoded protein is CASIPTGVGRSPLHF.

The V and J genes are TRBV28 and TRBJ1-2; unclear D gene. Germline CDR1 reads MDHEN; CDR2 reads SYDVKM. The V end was cut by 7 bases, the J end by 3 bases, with 12 bases between. The CDR3 consists of 13 residues. The CDR3 nucleotides are TGTGCCAGCAAACCTCTCCTATACTATGGCTACACCTTC. This codes for CASKPLLYYGYTF.

This clone was seen once. The rearrangement joins TRBV28 to TRBJ1-4; 8 bases align to TRBD1. V shed 7 bases and J 3 bases; nucleotides not matched to a gene: 7. CDR1 MDHEN and CDR2 SYDVKM come from the germline V gene. The CDR3 contains 15 residues. The CDR3 DNA follows: TGTGCCAGCATACCAGGGGGCCCATCTAATGAAAAACTGTTTTTT. Protein sequence: CASIPGGPSNEKLFF.

The rearrangement joins TRBV7-3 to TRBJ2-2; maybe TRBD2 (6 bases). V was trimmed by 2 bases and J by 5 bases, leaving 12 bases between them. Germline-derived CDR1 and CDR2 are SGHTA and FQGTGA. This CDR3 has 15 amino acids. The CDR3 reads CASSLLGGRTGELFF. The CDR3 bases are TGTGCCAGCAGCTTATTGGGGGGACGGACCGGGGAGCTGTTTTTT.

The J gene is TRBJ2-7, the V gene TRBV5-1; tentatively, D is TRBD2 (6 bases). Germline V gene lookup returns CDR1 SGHRS and CDR2 YFSETQ. The CDR3 is 15 residues long. V gave up 3 bases and J gave up 2 bases, with 15 bases separating them. The CDR3 loop reads CASSWGDSRAYEQYF. DNA for the CDR3: TGCGCCAGCAGCTGGGGGGACTCTCGGGCCTACGAGCAGTACTTC.